The T cell receptor beta chain under discussion was sequenced for a study of early T cells in non-severe SARS-CoV-2 infection. One entry per CDR3 protein results from TCRdb running MiXCR on the 5' RACE reads. The sample lists 65,000 to 85,000 distinct CDR3 sequences, roughly 15% occurring once. CDR3 length equals 14 residues. Looked up from germline, CDR1 is DFQATT and CDR2 is SNEGSKA (reference sequence). J was trimmed by 7 bases and V by 3 bases; bases with no gene match: 6. This clonotype was recorded many times. The sequenced material came from whole blood. This receptor was obtained from an adult who was a healthcare worker with PCR-confirmed SARS-CoV-2 infection or an uninfected control (not recorded which). The chain combines TRBV20-1 with TRBJ2-1; 10 bases agree with TRBD1. The CDR3 sequence is CSASRDRGMNEQFF. The CDR3 coding sequence is TGCAGTGCTAGCCGGGACAGGGGAATGAATGAGCAGTTCTTC.